This TCR beta chain stems from a study of T cell responses to AZD1222 COVID-19 vaccine (dated by TCRdb to 2020 to 2023). Context from the whole study: TCR sequencing covered approximately 230 trial participants: 200 to 220 given two doses of AZD1222 and about 26 given two doses of MenACWY control vaccine. Trial participants were enrolled into age subgroups of 18-55, 56-69 and 70-plus years, which contained about 150, 27 and 61 TCR-sequenced participants, respectively. Broader findings and caveats from the paper: Nearly half of unique spike-specific TCRs reportedly recognized epitopes outside regions mutated in the B.1.351 and B.1.1.7 variants. Because no day 14 peak-response samples were available, repertoires were characterized only after the peak T cell response. The whole spike protein was spanned by vaccine-associated CD4 TCRs, and dominant responses were seen in regions 160-218 and 743-854. After two AZD1222 doses, both the breadth and the depth of spike-specific TCRs were significantly higher than at day 0 and than in MenACWY recipients. The 56-69-year group was small, and its depth increase did not reach significance, likely because of low power. Most participants were white British and females outnumbered males, and the authors suggested that clonal diversity may have been underestimated. Conclusions about previously exposed vaccinees are limited, since just a handful of AZD1222 recipients were seropositive for SARS-CoV-2 at baseline.

V is cut by 3 bases and J by 5 bases, and the space between the germline ends is 7 bases. From its cysteine to its phenylalanine, the CDR3 spans 12 amino acids. Only the CDR3 part of the read is kept: 36 bases, read in frame from the first base. As for this clone: The clone's antigen remains unknown. No much larger clone is present one base from it, and per-base qualities are unavailable.

The CDR3 regions of human TCRbeta chains were subjected to immunosequencing. As for the authors' bioinformatics: Repertoire TCRs were matched against a reference library of SARS-CoV-2-specific TCRs generated with the MIRA antigen-specificity platform. Breadth meant the fraction of unique TCRs that were SARS-CoV-2-associated, whereas depth meant the fraction of total T cells that were SARS-CoV-2-associated. Using the MIRA data, each spike-specific TCR was assigned both to the spike region to which the TCR was reactive and to a CD4 or CD8 class. Log10-transformed breadth and depth values were compared by one-way ANOVA with Sidak's multiple comparisons tests. TCRdb limited this immuneACCESS table to in-frame rearrangements with V and J called. A share of clones is missing; checked studies link under half to unresolved V genes, and the rest is unexplained. That table furnishes V, J and clone size, whereas the DNA furnished D and trimming. Present in this sample are 12,000 to 15,000 clones, approximately 80% of which were seen just once. Approximately 40% of the sample is held by the ten biggest clonotypes.

The time point label here, explained by the study, means: about 28 days (+/-7) after the second vaccine dose. AZD1222 recipients given second doses at about 4 weeks or at about 12 weeks were pooled, since spike-specific TCR depth and breadth were not found to differ between the two schedules. Vaccinee samples were obtained from the UK trials COV001 and COV002, which included a single-blind randomized controlled phase 2/3 trial of AZD1222 (ChAdOx1 nCoV-19) in healthy adults. For TCRbeta chain sequencing, PBMC samples were collected from trial participants at day 0 and at day 28 after the second dose.

Recombination connected TRBV12-3 or TRBV12-4 to TRBJ1-1; the D gene assignment is ambiguous. The sequence was obtained from an adult who received the AZD1222 COVID-19 vaccine. The specimen was peripheral blood, collected 28 days after the second AZD1222 dose. The nucleotide sequence is TGTGCCAGCAGTTTCTCGGGAACTGAAGCTTTCTTT. Translated, this is CASSFSGTEAFF.